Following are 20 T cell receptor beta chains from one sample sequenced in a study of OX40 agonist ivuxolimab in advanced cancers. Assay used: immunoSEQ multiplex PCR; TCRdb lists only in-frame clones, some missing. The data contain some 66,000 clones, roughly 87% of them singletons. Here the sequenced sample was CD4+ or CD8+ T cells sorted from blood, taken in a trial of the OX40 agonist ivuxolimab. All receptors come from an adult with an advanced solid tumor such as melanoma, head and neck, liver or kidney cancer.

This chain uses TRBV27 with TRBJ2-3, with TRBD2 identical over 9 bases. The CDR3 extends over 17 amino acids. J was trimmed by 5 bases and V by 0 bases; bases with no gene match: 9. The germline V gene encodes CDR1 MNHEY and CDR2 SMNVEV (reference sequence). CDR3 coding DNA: TGTGCCAGCAGTTTATCGATGCGGGGGGGCCGTGTAGATACGCAGTATTTT. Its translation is CASSLSMRGGRVDTQYF.

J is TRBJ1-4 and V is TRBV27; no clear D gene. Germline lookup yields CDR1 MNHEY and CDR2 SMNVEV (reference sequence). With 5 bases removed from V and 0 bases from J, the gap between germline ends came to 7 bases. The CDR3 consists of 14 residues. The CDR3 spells CASSREATNEKLFF. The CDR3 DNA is TGTGCCAGCAGTAGGGAGGCAACTAATGAAAAACTGTTTTTT.

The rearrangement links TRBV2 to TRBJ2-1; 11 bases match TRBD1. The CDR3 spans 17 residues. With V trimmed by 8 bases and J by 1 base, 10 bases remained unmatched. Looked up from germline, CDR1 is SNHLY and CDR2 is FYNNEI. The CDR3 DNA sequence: TGTGCCAGCTTGGGACAGGGGGTTAGTTTTTCCTACAATGAGCAGTTCTTC. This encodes CASLGQGVSFSYNEQFF.

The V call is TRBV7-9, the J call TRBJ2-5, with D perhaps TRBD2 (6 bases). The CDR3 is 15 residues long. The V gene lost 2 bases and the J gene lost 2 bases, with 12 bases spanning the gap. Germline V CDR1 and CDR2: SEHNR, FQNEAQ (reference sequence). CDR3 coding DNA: TGTGCCAGCAGCTTACCGAGTGGACTACAAGAGACCCAGTACTTC. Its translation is CASSLPSGLQETQYF.

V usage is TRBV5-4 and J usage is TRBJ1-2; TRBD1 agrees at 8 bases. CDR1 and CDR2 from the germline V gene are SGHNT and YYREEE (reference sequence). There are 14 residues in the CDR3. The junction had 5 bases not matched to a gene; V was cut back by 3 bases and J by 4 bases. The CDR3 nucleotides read TGTGCCAGCAGCTATGACAGGGGTGGCTATGGCTACACCTTC. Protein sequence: CASSYDRGGYGYTF.

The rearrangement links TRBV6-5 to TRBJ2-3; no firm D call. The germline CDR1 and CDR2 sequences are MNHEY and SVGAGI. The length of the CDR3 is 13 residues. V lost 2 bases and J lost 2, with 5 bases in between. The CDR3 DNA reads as TGTGCCAGCAGTTACGGGGACACAGATACGCAGTATTTT. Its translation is CASSYGDTDTQYF.

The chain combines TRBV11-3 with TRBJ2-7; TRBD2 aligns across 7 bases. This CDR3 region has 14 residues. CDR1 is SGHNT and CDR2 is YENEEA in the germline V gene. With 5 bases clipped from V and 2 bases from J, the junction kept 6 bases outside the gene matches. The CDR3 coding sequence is TGTGCCAGCAGCCCACGGGGGGATACCTACGAGCAGTACTTC. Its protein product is CASSPRGDTYEQYF.

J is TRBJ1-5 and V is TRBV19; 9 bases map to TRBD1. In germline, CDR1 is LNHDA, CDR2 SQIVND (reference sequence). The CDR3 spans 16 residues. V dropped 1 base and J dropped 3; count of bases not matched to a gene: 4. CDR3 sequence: CASSIGGQGYNQPQHF. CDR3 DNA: TGTGCCAGTAGTATAGGGGGACAGGGTTACAATCAGCCCCAGCATTTT.

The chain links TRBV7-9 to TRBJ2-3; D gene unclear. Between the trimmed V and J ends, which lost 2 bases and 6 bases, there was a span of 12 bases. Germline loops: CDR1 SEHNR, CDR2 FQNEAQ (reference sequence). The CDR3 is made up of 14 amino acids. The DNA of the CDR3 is TGTGCCAGCAGCTTACCCCCTAACCTGGATACGCAGTATTTT. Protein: CASSLPPNLDTQYF. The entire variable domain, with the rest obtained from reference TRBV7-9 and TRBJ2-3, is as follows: DTGVSQNPRHKITKRGQNVTFRCDPISEHNRLYWYRQTLGQGPEFLTYFQNEAQLEKSRLLSDRFSAERPKGSFSTLEIQRTEQGDSAMYLCASSLPPNLDTQYFGPGTRLTVL.

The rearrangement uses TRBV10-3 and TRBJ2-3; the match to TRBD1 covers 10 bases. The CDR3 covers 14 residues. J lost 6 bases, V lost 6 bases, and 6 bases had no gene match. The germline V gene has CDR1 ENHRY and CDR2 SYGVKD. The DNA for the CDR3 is TGTGCCATCAGGCGGGACAGGGGATCTGATACGCAGTATTTT. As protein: CAIRRDRGSDTQYF.

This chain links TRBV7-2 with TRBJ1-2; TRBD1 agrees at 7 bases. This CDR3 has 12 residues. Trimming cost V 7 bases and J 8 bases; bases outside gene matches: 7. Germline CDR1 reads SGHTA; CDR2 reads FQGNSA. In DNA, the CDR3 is TGTGCCAGCATTGACAGGGTGGAAGGCTACACCTTC. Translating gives CASIDRVEGYTF.

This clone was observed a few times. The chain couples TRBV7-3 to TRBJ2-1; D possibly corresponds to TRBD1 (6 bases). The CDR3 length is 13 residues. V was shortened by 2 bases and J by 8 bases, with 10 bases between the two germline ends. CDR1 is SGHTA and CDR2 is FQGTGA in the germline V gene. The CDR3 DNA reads TGTGCCAGCAGCTTATCTAGGGGGTATGAGCAGTTCTTC. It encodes CASSLSRGYEQFF.

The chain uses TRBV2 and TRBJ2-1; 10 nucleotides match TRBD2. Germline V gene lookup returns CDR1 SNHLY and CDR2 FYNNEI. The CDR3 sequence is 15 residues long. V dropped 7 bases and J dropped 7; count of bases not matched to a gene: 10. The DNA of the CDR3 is TGTGCCAGCACCCTCACTAGCGGGGTGGGGAATGAGCAGTTCTTC. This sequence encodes CASTLTSGVGNEQFF.

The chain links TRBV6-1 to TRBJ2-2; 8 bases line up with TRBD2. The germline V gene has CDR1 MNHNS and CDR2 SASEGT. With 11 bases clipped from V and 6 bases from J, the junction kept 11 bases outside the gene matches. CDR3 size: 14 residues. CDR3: CAGSRRGEAGELFF. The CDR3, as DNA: TGTGCCGGTAGTAGGCGGGGGGAGGCCGGGGAGCTGTTTTTT.

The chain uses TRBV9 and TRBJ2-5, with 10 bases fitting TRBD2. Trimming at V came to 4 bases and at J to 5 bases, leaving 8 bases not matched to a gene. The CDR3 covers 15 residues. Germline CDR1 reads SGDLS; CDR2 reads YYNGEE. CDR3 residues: CASSPIAGGQETQYF. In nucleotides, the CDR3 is TGTGCCAGCAGCCCTATAGCGGGGGGCCAGGAGACCCAGTACTTC.

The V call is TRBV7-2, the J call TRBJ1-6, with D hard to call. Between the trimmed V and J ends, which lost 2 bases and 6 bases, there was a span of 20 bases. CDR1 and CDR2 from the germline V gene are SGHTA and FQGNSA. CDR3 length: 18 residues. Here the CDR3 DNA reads TGTGCCAGCAGCTTAAACTCTCTGGGTGGCGGCTTTAATTCACCCCTCCACTTT. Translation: CASSLNSLGGGFNSPLHF.

The CDR3 sequence is CASSLRGGNNEKLFF. The CDR3 nucleotides are TGTGCCAGCAGTTTACGCGGGGGCAATAATGAAAAACTGTTTTTT. The V call is TRBV27, the J call TRBJ1-4; D may be TRBD1 (6 bases). Germline loops: CDR1 MNHEY, CDR2 SMNVEV (reference sequence). The CDR3 runs to 15 residues. V lost 2 bases to trimming and J lost 4 bases, with 11 bases between them.

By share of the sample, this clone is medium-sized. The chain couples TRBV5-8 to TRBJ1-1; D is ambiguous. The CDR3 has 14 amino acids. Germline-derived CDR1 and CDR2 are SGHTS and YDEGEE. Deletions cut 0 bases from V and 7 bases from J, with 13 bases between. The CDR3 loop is CASSLGRGKGEAFF. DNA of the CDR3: TGTGCCAGCAGCTTGGGCAGAGGGAAGGGTGAAGCTTTCTTT.

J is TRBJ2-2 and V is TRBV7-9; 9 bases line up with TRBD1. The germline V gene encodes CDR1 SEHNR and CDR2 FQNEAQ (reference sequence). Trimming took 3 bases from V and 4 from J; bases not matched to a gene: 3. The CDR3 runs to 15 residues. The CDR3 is CASSFGTGSTGELFF. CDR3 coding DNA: TGTGCCAGCAGCTTCGGGACAGGGAGCACCGGGGAGCTGTTTTTT.

The CDR3: CASSEYGAGTSFYNEQFF. Here the CDR3 DNA reads TGTGCCAGCAGTGAATACGGGGCAGGGACTAGCTTCTACAATGAGCAGTTCTTC. The rearrangement links TRBV25-1 to TRBJ2-1; 9 bases line up with TRBD2. The germline gives CDR1 MGHDK, CDR2 SYGVNS. The J segment lost 3 bases and the V segment lost 0 bases, leaving 9 bases of the junction unmatched. The CDR3 loop spans 18 amino acids.